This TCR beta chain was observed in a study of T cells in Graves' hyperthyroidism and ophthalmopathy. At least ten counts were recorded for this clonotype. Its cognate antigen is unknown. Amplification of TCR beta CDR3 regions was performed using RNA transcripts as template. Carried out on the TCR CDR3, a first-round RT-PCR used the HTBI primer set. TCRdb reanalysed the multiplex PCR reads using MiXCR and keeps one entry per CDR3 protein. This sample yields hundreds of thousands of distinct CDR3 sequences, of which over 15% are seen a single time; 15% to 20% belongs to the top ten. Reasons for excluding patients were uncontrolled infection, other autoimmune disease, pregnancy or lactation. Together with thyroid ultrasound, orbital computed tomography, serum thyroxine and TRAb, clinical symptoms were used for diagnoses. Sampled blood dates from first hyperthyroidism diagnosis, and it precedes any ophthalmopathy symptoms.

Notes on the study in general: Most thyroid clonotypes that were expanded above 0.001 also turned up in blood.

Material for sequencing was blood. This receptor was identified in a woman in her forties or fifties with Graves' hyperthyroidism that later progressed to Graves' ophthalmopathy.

The CDR3 DNA sequence: TGTGCCAGCAGCGTGGACCCCGGACAGAACCTCGGGGCTTTCTTT. This encodes CASSVDPGQNLGAFF. V is TRBV9 and J is TRBJ1-1, with D possibly being TRBD1 (6 bases). The V and J ends lost 2 bases and 11 bases respectively, with 22 bases between them. The CDR3 length is 15 residues. CDR1 and CDR2 from the germline V gene are SGDLS and YYNGEE.